The present T cell receptor beta chain was sequenced within a study of cytomegalovirus exposure and HLA in healthy donors. Per the germline V gene, CDR1 is SGHTS and CDR2 is YDEGEE. Trimming stripped 2 bases from V and 6 bases from J, with 14 bases between. The CDR3 consists of 14 residues. Some clones are missing from TCRdb's copy, which holds only in-frame ones; the method was immunoSEQ multiplex PCR. The sample contains some 59,000 clones, roughly 87% of which appear only once. This receptor was obtained from a woman younger than 35 in good health and CMV-seropositive. Sequences were obtained from PBMCs. The V and J genes are TRBV5-8 and TRBJ1-2; D is possibly TRBD1 (6 bases). This CDR3 reads CASSFAGEKNGYTF. In DNA, the CDR3 is TGTGCCAGCAGCTTCGCAGGGGAGAAAAATGGCTACACCTTC.